This record looks at one T cell receptor (beta chain) sequence and its context. Its antigen is currently unknown. Unique molecular identifiers were built into the TCR beta cDNA libraries. Input amounts of 1 to 10 million T cells were used. These gave 500,000 or so cDNA molecules, so each molecule approximated one T cell. One entry per CDR3 protein, called by TCRdb with MiXCR from the PCR reads. The sample holds fewer than 850,000 distinct CDR3 sequences, roughly 46% seen once. This sample was taken from a study of post-analysis software for immune sequencing data. General study points: In patients, roughly 5 TRBV segments were more frequent than in controls, with TRBV5-6, TRBV5-1 and TRBV20-1 among them. Versus controls, multiple sclerosis patients showed significantly lower diversity (normalized Chao1). Batch-matched samples strongly co-clustered by F measure.

This CDR3 comprises 20 residues. The rearrangement links TRBV21-1 to TRBJ2-6; no DNA check was done on the table's D call, TRBD1. TRBV21-1 is labeled a pseudogene. The sequenced sample was blood. This clonotype was obtained from a girl between 5 and 17 years old with multiple sclerosis. The CDR3 nucleotides read TGTGCCAGCAGCAAAGGGGCTTTGGGCAGGGGGCCCTCTGGGGCCAACGTCCTGACTTTC. This gives the protein CASSKGALGRGPSGANVLTF.